Each of the 27 T cell receptor beta chains below was sequenced from the same sample in a study of metastatic and nonmetastatic thyroid tumors. Using MiXCR, TCRdb reanalyzed the PCR reads. The table lists about 45,000 clones, 3.5% to 5% of them singletons. Until they underwent thyroid surgery, no patient had received any treatment. Sequencing used blood. Receptors originate from a female donor with papillary thyroid cancer or a benign thyroid nodule (not recorded which). Some clones in this sample may be carry-over from other donors' samples.

This clone appeared many times. J is TRBJ1-4 and V is TRBV7-9; the match to TRBD1 covers 9 bases. CDR1 is SEHNR and CDR2 is FQNEAQ in the germline V gene (reference sequence). The V and J ends lost 2 bases and 8 bases, in that order; junction bases with no gene match: 6. The CDR3 spans 15 residues. In DNA, the CDR3 is TGTGCCAGCAGCTTACCTACAGGGGGCAACGAAAAACTGTTTTTT. Amino acid sequence: CASSLPTGGNEKLFF.

This clone was seen a few times. The germline gene is not matched at one end of the junction; a read error may be the cause. The genes are TRBV7-3 and TRBJ2-2; 7 bases are a match to TRBD2. Germline lookup yields CDR1 SGHTA and CDR2 FQGTGA. This CDR3 spans 17 amino acids. This chain's CDR3 is CASMPRGERGYTGELFF. The CDR3 DNA is TGTGCCAGCATGCCACGGGGGGAGAGGGGTTACACCGGGGAGCTGTTCTTT.

Regarding this clone: At one end the junction does not follow the germline gene, possibly because of a read error. The chain combines TRBV10-3 with TRBJ1-1; TRBD1 is a possible D gene (5 bases). CDR1 and CDR2 from the germline V gene are ENHRY and SYGVKD. CDR3 length equals 14 residues. The CDR3 reads CANSEPVDTAEAFF. The CDR3 region has the DNA TGTGCCAACAGTGAGCCAGTGGACACCGCAGAAGCTTTCTTT.

This clone was counted many times. The genes are TRBV6-1 and TRBJ2-5; a weak D match, TRBD2 (5 bases). The CDR3 has 12 residues. Germline CDR1 and CDR2: MNHNS and SASEGT. With 6 bases removed from V and 2 bases from J, the gap between germline ends came to 7 bases. CDR3 residues: CASRSGQETQYF. For the CDR3, the DNA is TGTGCCAGCAGGTCGGGGCAAGAGACCCAGTACTTC.

By sample share, this clone is medium-sized. The J gene is TRBJ1-2, the V gene TRBV12-3 or TRBV12-4; no clear D gene. With 0 bases removed from V and 8 bases from J, the gap between germline ends came to 10 bases. The CDR3 loop spans 13 amino acids. The CDR3 bases are TGTGCCAGCAGTTTAGCGCTGGGTGGAGGCTACACCTTC. This sequence encodes CASSLALGGGYTF.

As concerns this clone: Just one base apart from a much larger clone, this may be a read error. V and J are TRBV2 and TRBJ2-2; a weak D match, TRBD1 (5 bases). V lost 4 bases to trimming and J lost 5 bases, with 11 bases between them. Germline lookup yields CDR1 SNHLY and CDR2 FYNNEI. The CDR3 covers 14 residues. CDR3 protein: CASSGQRDTGELFF. CDR3 sequence (DNA): TGTGCCAGCAGTGGACAGCGAGATACCGGGGAGCTGTTTTTT.

This clone was seen at least ten times. The chain combines TRBV24-1 with TRBJ2-1; TRBD2 matches at 10 bases. Per germline, CDR1 KGHDR and CDR2 SFDVKD. Trimming removed 5 bases from V and 4 bases from J; junction bases left unmatched: 1. The CDR3 runs 14 residues. The CDR3 DNA follows: TGTGCCACCAGTGGGACTAGCGGTTACAATGAGCAGTTCTTC. The encoded protein is CATSGTSGYNEQFF.

This clone was observed a few times. The chain uses TRBV28 and TRBJ2-1; 10 nucleotides align to TRBD1. The germline CDR1 and CDR2 sequences are MDHEN and SYDVKM. Losses at the gene ends were 10 bases for V and 6 bases for J; bases not matched to a gene: 12. The CDR3 runs 15 residues. The CDR3 region is CATYRDRGIINEQFF. Here the CDR3 DNA reads TGTGCCACTTACCGGGACAGGGGAATAATCAATGAGCAGTTCTTC.

This clone was seen a few times. The germline gene is not matched at one end of the junction; a read error may be the cause. The J gene is TRBJ1-5, the V gene TRBV11-2; D perhaps matches TRBD1 (5 bases). The CDR3 extends over 15 amino acids. Germline assignment: CDR1 SGHAT and CDR2 FQNNGV. CDR3 region: CASSLDAGVSQPRHF. In DNA, the CDR3 is TGTGCCAGCAGCTTAGATGCGGGGGTCAGTCAGCCCCGGCATTTT.

This clone was counted a few times. CDR3 amino acids: CASSFRNTIYF. The CDR3 DNA reads as TGTGCCAGCAGTTTTAGAAACACCATATATTTT. V and J are TRBV12-3 or TRBV12-4 and TRBJ1-3; no clear D. The CDR3 covers 11 residues. The V end was cut by 3 bases, the J end by 5 bases, with 2 bases between.

There are a few counts of this clone. V gene TRBV27 combines with J gene TRBJ2-1, with 10 bases lining up with TRBD1. V shed 6 bases and J 4 bases; nucleotides not matched to a gene: 12. The CDR3 runs 17 residues. Germline-derived CDR1 and CDR2 are MNHEY and SMNVEV (reference sequence). The CDR3: CASRPFGRDRGYNEQFF. For the CDR3, the DNA is TGTGCCAGCAGACCTTTTGGCCGGGACAGGGGATACAATGAGCAGTTCTTC.

This clone has a handful of counts. A read error may explain this, as a much larger clone is one base away. This chain joins TRBV11-3 and TRBJ2-5, with D uncertain. Germline V gene lookup returns CDR1 SGHNT and CDR2 YENEEA. The CDR3 length is 11 residues. Trimming shortened V by 9 bases and J by 1 base, and 6 bases separated the two germline ends. CDR3 region: CARSIQETQYF. DNA of the CDR3: TGTGCCAGAAGCATCCAAGAGACCCAGTACTTC.

This clone was seen repeatedly, ten times or more. CDR3 loop: CASSFLLGAVEAFF. The CDR3 bases are TGTGCCAGCAGCTTTCTTTTGGGGGCGGTTGAAGCTTTCTTT. The rearrangement uses TRBV13 and TRBJ1-1, with TRBD1 as a possible D gene (6 bases). Between the trimmed V and J ends, which lost 3 bases and 7 bases, there was a span of 15 bases. The CDR3 consists of 14 residues. Germline V gene lookup returns CDR1 PRHDT and CDR2 FYEKMQ (reference sequence).

Concerning this clone itself: A much larger clone differs from this one at a single base, so this may be a read error. This chain uses TRBV27 with TRBJ1-1; D call uncertain. Between the trimmed V and J ends, which lost 0 bases and 11 bases, there was a span of 13 bases. Per germline, CDR1 MNHEY and CDR2 SMNVEV (reference sequence). The CDR3 runs to 13 residues. CDR3 loop: CASSLSLGCIAFF. In DNA form, the CDR3 reads TGTGCCAGCAGTTTATCTTTGGGTTGCATTGCTTTCTTT.

This clone was seen a handful of times. CDR3: CASSLMGSRAGELFF. Here the CDR3 DNA reads TGTGCCAGCAGCTTGATGGGGAGTAGGGCCGGGGAGCTGTTTTTT. The chain combines TRBV7-9 with TRBJ2-2; perhaps TRBD2 as D (5 bases). The CDR3 runs 15 residues. In germline, CDR1 is SEHNR, CDR2 FQNEAQ (reference sequence). Deletions cut 3 bases from V and 6 bases from J, with 14 bases between. The full variable domain, with the rest looked up from reference TRBV7-9 and TRBJ2-2, is DTGVSQNPRHKITKRGQNVTFRCDPISEHNRLYWYRQTLGQGPEFLTYFQNEAQLEKSRLLSDRFSAERPKGSFSTLEIQRTEQGDSAMYLCASSLMGSRAGELFFGEGSRLTVL.

This clone was seen at least ten times. This rearrangement joins TRBV7-3 to TRBJ2-3, with 14 bases lining up with TRBD2. The junction had 3 bases not matched to a gene; V was cut back by 4 bases and J by 6 bases. The CDR3 covers 15 residues. Germline V gene lookup returns CDR1 SGHTA and CDR2 FQGTGA. CDR3 loop: CASSWGLAGADTQYF. The DNA for the CDR3 is TGTGCCAGCAGCTGGGGACTAGCGGGAGCTGATACGCAGTATTTT.

This clone occurred many times. The CDR3 coding sequence is TGCAGTGCCTCGACAGGTGTCTACGAGCAGTACTTC. This codes for CSASTGVYEQYF. This chain uses TRBV20-1 with TRBJ2-7, with D perhaps TRBD1 (6 bases). Trimming took off 6 bases at V and 3 bases at J, with 12 bases between the two ends. Germline CDR1 reads DFQATT; CDR2 reads SNEGSKA (reference sequence). This CDR3 comprises 12 residues.

V and J are TRBV2 and TRBJ1-2; TRBD1 might be the D (5 bases). The germline V gene encodes CDR1 SNHLY and CDR2 FYNNEI. Between the trimmed V and J ends, which lost 9 bases and 9 bases, there was a span of 14 bases. CDR3 length: 11 amino acids. CDR3 sequence (DNA): TGTGCCAGTTCCCCGGGACCAAGCTACACCTTC. This gives the protein CASSPGPSYTF.

This clone was picked up many times. V gene TRBV20-1 combines with J gene TRBJ2-7; the match to TRBD2 covers 9 bases. V was pared by 0 bases and J by 4 bases, with 1 base of the junction left unmatched. The CDR3 is made up of 13 amino acids. Germline V CDR1 and CDR2: DFQATT, SNEGSKA (reference sequence). The CDR3 here is CSARDGLAYEQYF. DNA for the CDR3: TGCAGTGCTAGAGATGGACTAGCGTACGAGCAGTACTTC.

The table lists this clone with many counts. V and J are TRBV9 and TRBJ2-2; a weak D match, TRBD1 (7 bases). V was trimmed by 0 bases and J by 2 bases, leaving 14 bases between them. CDR1 and CDR2 (germline): SGDLS, YYNGEE. CDR3 length equals 17 residues. The CDR3 DNA sequence: TGTGCCAGCAGCGTAGCCGCGGGACAGCCCAACACCGGGGAGCTGTTTTTT. It encodes CASSVAAGQPNTGELFF.

The table lists this clone with many counts. This sequence joins TRBV24-1 and TRBJ2-2; 13 nucleotides line up with TRBD2. The CDR3 runs 18 residues. The germline V gene encodes CDR1 KGHDR and CDR2 SFDVKD. Trimming removed 4 bases from V and 2 bases from J; junction bases left unmatched: 6. Written as DNA, the CDR3 is TGTGCCACCAGTGACCCCGGACTAGCGGGAGTAAACACCGGGGAGCTGTTTTTT. Translating gives CATSDPGLAGVNTGELFF.

This clone was observed a few times. This sequence joins TRBV6-2 or TRBV6-3 and TRBJ2-2, with D tentatively TRBD1 (6 bases). V was shortened by 6 bases and J by 2 bases, with 16 bases between the two germline ends. The CDR3 is 16 residues long. The V gene's germline CDR1 is MNHEY and CDR2 SVGEGT. The CDR3 reads CASSLATGSNTGELFF. The CDR3, as DNA: TGTGCCAGCAGCTTAGCGACAGGTTCAAACACCGGGGAGCTGTTTTTT.

There are many counts of this clone. The rearrangement links TRBV12-3 or TRBV12-4 to TRBJ1-1; 7 bases agree with TRBD1. The V and J ends lost 6 bases and 0 bases, in that order; junction bases with no gene match: 4. The CDR3 spans 14 residues. CDR3 loop: CASSHRGLNTEAFF. CDR3 DNA: TGTGCCAGCAGCCACAGGGGTCTGAACACTGAAGCTTTCTTT.

This clone was seen more than once but under ten times. A clone one base away is much larger, so this may be a read error. The chain joins TRBV5-5 to TRBJ2-1; 7 nucleotides agree with TRBD1. Germline loops: CDR1 SGHKS, CDR2 YYEKEE (reference sequence). The CDR3 spans 15 residues. The CDR3 coding sequence is TGTGCCAGCATCTTGGAGGACAGGTCCTACAATGAGCAGTTCTTC. Translated: CASILEDRSYNEQFF. The full variable domain, in which reference TRBV5-5 and TRBJ2-1 provide the parts outside the CDR3, is DAGVTQSPTHLIKTRGQQVTLRCSPISGHKSVSWYQQVLGQGPQFIFQYYEKEERGRGNFPDRFSARQFPNYSSELNVNALLLGDSALYLCASILEDRSYNEQFFGPGTRLTVL.

This clone was counted ten times or more. This chain connects TRBV27 to TRBJ1-2; D is possibly TRBD1 (5 bases). CDR3 length: 12 amino acids. The V end was cut by 8 bases, the J end by 2 bases, with 9 bases between. CDR1 and CDR2 from the germline V gene are MNHEY and SMNVEV (reference sequence). CDR3 DNA sequence: TGTGCCAGCGGGGCCCGCAACTATGGCTACACCTTC. It yields the protein CASGARNYGYTF.

The rearrangement uses TRBV27 and TRBJ1-1; no definite D call. V was cut by 6 bases and J by 5 bases, with 7 bases left in between. Germline CDR1 and CDR2: MNHEY and SMNVEV (reference sequence). The CDR3 totals 11 residues. In DNA form, the CDR3 reads TGTGCCAGCAGGAGGGAAACTGAAGCTTTCTTT. This translates into CASRRETEAFF.

At least ten counts were recorded for this clone. The chain carries TRBV2 and TRBJ2-1, with 9 bases lining up with TRBD2. The CDR3 consists of 15 residues. After removal of 3 bases from V and 12 bases from J, the junction contained 12 bases not matched to a gene. Per the germline V gene, CDR1 is SNHLY and CDR2 is FYNNEI. The CDR3 region has the DNA TGTGCCAGCAGTGAGATGTTAGCGGGAGTGTCGGTGCAGTTCTTC. This codes for CASSEMLAGVSVQFF.